Each of the 10 T cell receptor beta chains below was sequenced from the same sample in a study of OX40 agonist ivuxolimab in advanced cancers. The protocol was immunoSEQ multiplex PCR, while the TCRdb copy is restricted to in-frame clones and leaves out a portion. The sample consists of more than 35,000 clones, about 78% of them appearing once. The source material was CD4+ or CD8+ T cells sorted from blood, sampled in a trial of the OX40 agonist ivuxolimab. The receptors shown here come from an adult with an advanced solid tumor such as melanoma, head and neck, liver or kidney cancer.

The chain is built from TRBV6-5 and TRBJ1-4, with D perhaps TRBD1 (6 bases). The germline V gene has CDR1 MNHEY and CDR2 SVGAGI. This CDR3 is 15 amino acids long. V lost 6 bases and J lost 3, with 14 bases in between. Here the CDR3 reads CASRSGARANEKLFF. CDR3 nucleotides: TGTGCCAGCAGGTCGGGGGCTCGAGCTAATGAAAAACTGTTTTTT.

The sample holds one count of this clone. This chain links TRBV7-3 with TRBJ2-7, with D uncertain. Germline loops: CDR1 SGHTA, CDR2 FQGTGA. V was shortened by 3 bases and J by 4 bases, with 10 bases between the two germline ends. This CDR3 comprises 13 residues. The CDR3 region has the DNA TGTGCCAGCAGCTTGCACGCCGGTTACGAGCAGTACTTC. Encoded protein: CASSLHAGYEQYF.

The CDR3 sequence is CASGLAGTFPEQYF. CDR3 DNA: TGTGCCAGCGGGCTAGCGGGGACCTTCCCCGAGCAGTACTTC. The gene calls are TRBV2 and TRBJ2-7, with TRBD2 identical over 9 bases. Trimming removed 8 bases from V and 6 bases from J; junction bases left unmatched: 11. From germline, CDR1 is SNHLY and CDR2 FYNNEI. This CDR3 has 14 residues.

The chain employs TRBV18 and TRBJ2-7; maybe TRBD1 (6 bases). Germline assignment: CDR1 KGHSH and CDR2 LQKENI. CDR3 length: 14 amino acids. Trimming cost V 2 bases and J 4 bases, with 12 bases left between them. The CDR3 bases are TGTGCCAGCTCACCAGGACAGACGGTATACGAGCAGTACTTC. It yields the protein CASSPGQTVYEQYF.

V usage is TRBV27 and J usage is TRBJ2-2; D is uncertain. The V end lost 3 bases, the J end lost 4 bases, and 3 bases lay between the germline ends. Germline V gene sequence: CDR1 MNHEY, CDR2 SMNVEV (reference sequence). The length of the CDR3 is 12 residues. In DNA, the CDR3 is TGTGCCAGCAGTTTCAGCACCGGGGAGCTGTTTTTT. Translating gives CASSFSTGELFF.

This clone was seen a few times. The chain has TRBV30 and TRBJ2-7; D gene unclear. The CDR3 has 12 residues. With 0 bases removed from V and 3 bases from J, the gap between germline ends came to 6 bases. The germline V gene encodes CDR1 GTSNPN and CDR2 SVGIG (reference sequence). The CDR3 loop reads CAWSVQFYEQYF. The CDR3 DNA is TGTGCCTGGAGTGTACAGTTCTACGAGCAGTACTTC. The whole variable domain, remainder taken from reference TRBV30 and TRBJ2-7, is SQTIHQWPATLVQPVGSPLSLECTVEGTSNPNLYWYRQAAGRGLQLLFYSVGIGQISSEVPQNLSASRPQDRQFILSSKKLLLSDSGFYLCAWSVQFYEQYFGPGTRLTVT.

The sample holds a few counts of this clone. The chain is built from TRBV6-6 and TRBJ2-7, with TRBD1 matching over 8 bases. Trimming took 2 bases from V and 0 from J; bases not matched to a gene: 3. Germline V gene data show CDR1 as MNHNY and CDR2 as SVGAGI (reference sequence). The CDR3 length is 15 residues. The CDR3 reads CASSYTTGGSYEQYF. The CDR3 region has the DNA TGTGCCAGCAGTTACACTACAGGGGGCTCCTACGAGCAGTACTTC.

V gene TRBV28 combines with J gene TRBJ1-1, with D tentatively TRBD1 (5 bases). Germline V gene data show CDR1 as MDHEN and CDR2 as SYDVKM. The CDR3 contains 13 residues. Trimming took off 7 bases at V and 0 bases at J, with 9 bases between the two ends. CDR3 nucleotides: TGTGCCAGCAATGCAGGGTTGAACACTGAAGCTTTCTTT. Protein product: CASNAGLNTEAFF.

This chain joins TRBV6-1 and TRBJ2-7; possible D gene TRBD1, 6 bases. This CDR3 comprises 13 residues. Germline V gives CDR1 MNHNS, CDR2 SASEGT. Trimming shortened V by 6 bases and J by 2 bases, and 11 bases separated the two germline ends. CDR3 residues: CASSWAGAYEQYF. Here the CDR3 DNA reads TGTGCCAGCAGCTGGGCAGGGGCCTACGAGCAGTACTTC.

The chain couples TRBV2 to TRBJ2-3, with D maybe TRBD1 (5 bases). V was cut by 6 bases and J by 1 base, with 14 bases left in between. The CDR3 covers 15 residues. Germline-derived CDR1 and CDR2 are SNHLY and FYNNEI. The CDR3 is CASRGFVQGTDTQYF. The CDR3 nucleotides are TGTGCCAGCAGGGGATTTGTACAGGGCACAGATACGCAGTATTTT. The complete variable domain, with remaining parts taken from reference TRBV2 and TRBJ2-3, reads EPEVTQTPSHQVTQMGQEVILRCVPISNHLYFYWYRQILGQKVEFLVSFYNNEISEKSEIFDDQFSVERPDGSNFTLKIRSTKLEDSAMYFCASRGFVQGTDTQYFGPGTRLTVL.